This entry features one T cell receptor (beta chain) sequence. Its antigen is unidentified. The sample comes from a study of vaccination effects on CD4 cells after COVID-19. The culture ran for under eleven days, and then CD4+ T cells were isolated. Here immunoSEQ multiplex PCR was the method, and the copy in TCRdb shows in-frame clones only, minus some. The sample lists around 45,000 clones, about 80% occurring once. Study conclusions and caveats: Infection- and vaccine-induced clones contracted markedly late after vaccination.

The germline V gene has CDR1 SGHAT and CDR2 FQNNGV. J lost 4 bases, V lost 1 base, and 9 bases had no gene match. The CDR3 loop spans 18 amino acids. The sequenced sample was CD4+ T cells from PBMCs cultured without peptide, obtained before COVID-19 vaccination. The chain uses TRBV11-2 and TRBJ2-1, with 11 nucleotides matching TRBD2. The clonotype was recovered from a human donor who had a prior SARS-CoV-2 infection. CDR3 residues: CASSLVGLAAHQYNEQFF. CDR3 nucleotide sequence: TGTGCCAGCAGCTTAGTGGGACTAGCGGCGCACCAGTACAATGAGCAGTTCTTC. Supplemented by reference TRBV11-2 and TRBJ2-1, the full variable domain reads EAGVAQSPRYKIIEKRQSVAFWCNPISGHATLYWYQQILGQGPKLLIQFQNNGVVDDSQLPKDRFSAERLKGVDSTLKIQPAKLEDSAVYLCASSLVGLAAHQYNEQFFGPGTRLTVL.